A single sample gave rise to the 7 T cell receptor beta chains below, sequenced in a study of blood T cell repertoires in COVID-19. Here immunoSEQ multiplex PCR was the method, and the copy in TCRdb shows in-frame clones only, minus some. The sample holds tens of thousands of clones; 87% are singletons and the top ten take 4.3%. The sample consisted of peripheral blood. Receptors were obtained from a man aged 55 to 70 with acute or convalescent COVID-19.

The V call is TRBV5-8, the J call TRBJ2-7; TRBD2 agrees at 9 bases. With V trimmed by 4 bases and J by 2 bases, 13 bases remained unmatched. The CDR3 has 17 amino acids. The germline V gene encodes CDR1 SGHTS and CDR2 YDEGEE. CDR3 DNA sequence: TGTGCCAGCAGCCTCCCCGGGGCTAGCGGGAAAACCTACGAGCAGTACTTC. The encoded protein is CASSLPGASGKTYEQYF.

The chain carries TRBV24-1 and TRBJ2-1; TRBD2 matches at 13 bases. The CDR3 has 16 residues. Germline V gives CDR1 KGHDR, CDR2 SFDVKD. V gave up 3 bases and J gave up 6 bases; unmatched junction bases: 4. Here the CDR3 reads CATSDKLAGGVNEQFF. The CDR3 coding sequence is TGTGCCACCAGTGATAAACTAGCGGGGGGGGTCAATGAGCAGTTCTTC.

The genes are TRBV2 and TRBJ2-1; D gene unclear. The CDR3 extends over 14 amino acids. Germline V CDR1 and CDR2: SNHLY, FYNNEI. V was shortened by 3 bases and J by 9 bases, with 15 bases between the two germline ends. CDR3 DNA sequence: TGTGCCAGCAGTGATTGGCAGGATTTACGTGAGCAGTTCTTC. Translating it yields CASSDWQDLREQFF.

This chain uses TRBV9 with TRBJ1-6, with 7 bases lining up with TRBD1. The V gene end was trimmed by 0 bases and the J gene end by 6 bases; junction bases not matched to a gene: 3. This CDR3 has 15 amino acids. Germline-derived CDR1 and CDR2 are SGDLS and YYNGEE. Written as DNA, the CDR3 is TGTGCCAGCAGCGTAGGGGACAGTCTTAATTCACCCCTCCACTTT. It translates to CASSVGDSLNSPLHF.

The chain carries TRBV9 and TRBJ2-1; D may be TRBD2 (5 bases). CDR3 length: 15 amino acids. The germline gives CDR1 SGDLS, CDR2 YYNGEE. Trimming took 0 bases from V and 4 from J, leaving 11 bases between them. The CDR3 sequence: CASSVGGSIYNEQFF. CDR3 DNA: TGTGCCAGCAGCGTAGGAGGGTCCATTTACAATGAGCAGTTCTTC. The variable domain in full, completed from reference TRBV9 and TRBJ2-1, reads DSGVTQTPKHLITATGQRVTLRCSPRSGDLSVYWYQQSLDQGLQFLIQYYNGEERAKGNILERFSAQQFPDLHSELNLSSLELGDSALYFCASSVGGSIYNEQFFGPGTRLTVL.

This rearrangement joins TRBV28 to TRBJ2-5; TRBD2 is a possible D gene (5 bases). Germline V lookup: CDR1 MDHEN, CDR2 SYDVKM. V was shortened by 2 bases and J by 1 base, with 11 bases between the two germline ends. The CDR3 is 15 residues long. CDR3 amino acids: CASSLGSRSQETQYF. The CDR3 DNA is TGTGCCAGCAGTTTAGGGAGCCGGTCCCAAGAGACCCAGTACTTC.

The rearrangement links TRBV30 to TRBJ1-1; possible D gene TRBD1, 5 bases. The CDR3 length is 13 residues. The V gene lost 2 bases and the J gene lost 1 base, with 8 bases spanning the gap. CDR1 and CDR2 (germline): GTSNPN, SVGIG (reference sequence). CDR3 loop: CAWSRQPNTEAFF. For the CDR3, the DNA is TGTGCCTGGAGTAGACAGCCGAACACTGAAGCTTTCTTT.